This T cell receptor beta chain is drawn from a study of blood T cells in healthy people across ages. The CDR3 runs to 14 residues. Trimming left V 2 bases short and J 0 bases short, with 7 bases between. About this clonotype: The antigen is not known.

Study outcomes and limitations: TCR beta diversity, measured per million T cells, fell in a roughly linear way with age.

Using a J-beta primer mix together with a sample-barcoded 5' primer, a second PCR was run for roughly 6 to 11 cycles. TCRdb reanalysed the 5' RACE reads using MiXCR and keeps one entry per CDR3 protein. Of roughly 680,000 distinct CDR3 sequences in the sample, roughly half were seen once. The sequencing sample was made of blood. The chain uses TRBV12-3 or TRBV12-4 and TRBJ1-1, with a possible D match to TRBD1 (5 bases). The receptor's source is a woman of 80 years or more in good health. CDR3 residues: CASSLLGVNTEAFF. The CDR3 DNA reads TGTGCCAGCAGTTTATTGGGGGTGAACACTGAAGCTTTCTTT.